This T cell receptor beta chain was recovered during a study of cytomegalovirus exposure and HLA in healthy donors. PCR used 60 Vbeta primers and 13 Jbeta primers. Some clones are missing from TCRdb's copy, which holds only in-frame ones; the method was immunoSEQ multiplex PCR. Found here are some 200,000 clones, 77% of them singletons; the top ten hold roughly 2.6%. Findings and limits, study-wide: Reportedly, HLA-A and HLA-B alleles of most subjects were accurately predicted from TCR beta. The authors excluded some V segments, including TRBV6-2 and TRBV6-3, as indistinguishable.

Worth noting for this clone: Its matching antigen is unknown.

The CDR3 length is 17 residues. Germline loops: CDR1 LNHDA, CDR2 SQIVND (reference sequence). With V trimmed by 4 bases and J by 0 bases, 6 bases remained unmatched. The chain recombines TRBV19 with TRBJ2-1; 10 nucleotides line up with TRBD1. The sequenced sample consisted of PBMCs. The clonotype originates from a woman aged 55 to 70 in good health and CMV-seropositive. Here the CDR3 DNA reads TGTGCCAGTAGTAAACGACAGGGGGCCCTCTCCTACAATGAGCAGTTCTTC. Protein product: CASSKRQGALSYNEQFF.